This T cell receptor (beta chain) came from a study of T cell responses to AZD1222 COVID-19 vaccine (dated by TCRdb to the early 2020s). Describing the broader study: TCR sequencing was performed for roughly 250 trial participants, of whom around 210 were given two doses of AZD1222 and around 26 were given two doses of MenACWY control vaccine. Trial participants were enrolled by age into 18-55, 56-69 and 70-plus year subgroups, with around 150, 28 and 57 TCR-sequenced participants respectively. Study-wide findings and limitations: Nearly half of unique spike-specific TCRs reportedly recognized epitopes outside regions mutated in the B.1.351 and B.1.1.7 variants. Participants were mostly white British and included more females than males, and it was suggested by the authors that clonal diversity may have been underestimated. The whole spike protein was spanned by vaccine-associated CD4 TCRs, and dominant responses were seen in regions 160-218 and 743-854. Conclusions about previously exposed vaccinees are limited because only six or seven AZD1222 recipients were SARS-CoV-2 seropositive at baseline. The 56-69-year group was small, and its depth increase did not reach significance, likely because of low power. Spike-specific TCR breadth and depth rose significantly after two AZD1222 doses compared with day 0 and with MenACWY recipients. No day 14 peak-response samples were available, so repertoires were characterized only after the peak T cell response.

The sample's time point label, decoded: baseline before first vaccination. The treatment or condition label, read with the paper, signifies: meningococcal conjugate vaccine given as trial control. Samples from vaccinated people were obtained from the UK trials COV001 and COV002, which included a single-blind randomized controlled phase 2/3 trial of AZD1222 (ChAdOx1 nCoV-19) in healthy adults. Trial participant PBMC samples were collected at day 0 and day 28 after the second dose for TCRbeta chain sequencing. Concerning this clone itself: Its antigen specificity is not known. No much larger clone exists at a distance of one base, and base qualities are not known.

The CDR3 regions of human TCRbeta chains were analyzed by immunosequencing. In the original analysis: TCRs in the repertoires were compared against a reference library of SARS-CoV-2-specific TCRs that had been generated with the MIRA antigen-specificity platform. Breadth was defined as the fraction of unique TCRs that were SARS-CoV-2-associated. Depth was defined as the fraction of total T cells that were SARS-CoV-2-associated. Using the MIRA data, each spike-specific TCR was assigned both to the spike region to which the TCR was reactive and to a CD4 or CD8 class. Log10-transformed breadth and depth values were compared by one-way ANOVA with Sidak's multiple comparisons tests. Here the immuneACCESS table is served through TCRdb, limited to in-frame sequences with V and J called. Missing clones are a known gap in these copies; in checked studies unresolved V genes cover under half, and the rest lacks a known reason. That table supplies the V and J calls and clone size; D and trimming were determined from the DNA. This sample lists some 130,000 clones; 88% were detected once. 18% of the sample lies in the top ten.

CDR1 and CDR2 were assigned from the germline V gene as KGHDR and SFDVKD. At the junction V is shortened by 0 bases and J by 6 bases, with 6 bases in between. The CDR3 holds 13 amino acids from the cysteine to the phenylalanine. Only the CDR3 region is kept as DNA, spanning 39 bases read in frame from base 1. Source: peripheral blood, taken on day 0 of MenACWY control vaccination. This clonotype was obtained from an adult in good health. The chain employs TRBV24-1 and TRBJ2-3, with no reliable assignment of the D segment. CDR3 reads: CATSDLANDTQYF. Here is the DNA: TGTGCCACCAGTGATTTGGCTAATGATACGCAGTATTTT.